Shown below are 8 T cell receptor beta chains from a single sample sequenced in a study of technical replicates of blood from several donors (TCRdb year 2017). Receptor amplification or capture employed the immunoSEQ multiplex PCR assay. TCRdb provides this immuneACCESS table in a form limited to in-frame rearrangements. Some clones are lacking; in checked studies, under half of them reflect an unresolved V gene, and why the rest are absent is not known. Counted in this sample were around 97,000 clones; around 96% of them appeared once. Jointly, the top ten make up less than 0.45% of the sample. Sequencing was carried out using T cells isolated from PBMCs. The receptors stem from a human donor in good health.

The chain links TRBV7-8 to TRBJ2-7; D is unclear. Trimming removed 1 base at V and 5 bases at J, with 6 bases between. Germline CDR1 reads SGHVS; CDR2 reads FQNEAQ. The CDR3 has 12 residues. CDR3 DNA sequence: TGTGCCAGCAGCTTAGGTCCCAACGAGCAGTACTTC. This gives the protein CASSLGPNEQYF. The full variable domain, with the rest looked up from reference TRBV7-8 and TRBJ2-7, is GAGVSQSPRYKVAKRGQDVALRCDPISGHVSLFWYQQALGQGPEFLTYFQNEAQLDKSGLPSDRFFAERPEGSVSTLKIQRTQQEDSAVYLCASSLGPNEQYFGPGTRLTVT.

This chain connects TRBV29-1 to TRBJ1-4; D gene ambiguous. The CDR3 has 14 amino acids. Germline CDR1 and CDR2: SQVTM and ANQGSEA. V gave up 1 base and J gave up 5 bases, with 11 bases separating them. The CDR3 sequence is CSVEAEDRNEKLFF. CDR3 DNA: TGCAGCGTTGAAGCTGAGGATAGGAATGAAAAACTGTTTTTT.

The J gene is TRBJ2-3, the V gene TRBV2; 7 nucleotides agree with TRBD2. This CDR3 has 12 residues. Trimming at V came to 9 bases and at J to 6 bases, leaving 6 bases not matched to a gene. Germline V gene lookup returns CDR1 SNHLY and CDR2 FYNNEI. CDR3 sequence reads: CASVGGLDTQYF. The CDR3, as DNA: TGTGCCAGTGTGGGGGGGTTGGATACGCAGTATTTT. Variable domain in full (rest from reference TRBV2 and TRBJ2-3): EPEVTQTPSHQVTQMGQEVILRCVPISNHLYFYWYRQILGQKVEFLVSFYNNEISEKSEIFDDQFSVERPDGSNFTLKIRSTKLEDSAMYFCASVGGLDTQYFGPGTRLTVL.

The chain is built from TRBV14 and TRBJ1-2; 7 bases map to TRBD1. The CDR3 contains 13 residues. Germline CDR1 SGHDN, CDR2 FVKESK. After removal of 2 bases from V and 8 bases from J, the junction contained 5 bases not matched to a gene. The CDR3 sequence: CASSQRQGRGYTF. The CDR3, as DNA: TGTGCCAGCAGCCAAAGACAGGGTCGAGGCTACACCTTC.

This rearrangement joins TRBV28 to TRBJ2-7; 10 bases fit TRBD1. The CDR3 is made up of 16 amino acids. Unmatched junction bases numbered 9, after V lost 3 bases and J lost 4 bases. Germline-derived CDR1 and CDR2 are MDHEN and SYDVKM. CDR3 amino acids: CASSFVRDRGGYEQYF. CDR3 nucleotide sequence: TGTGCCAGCAGTTTCGTTCGGGACAGGGGCGGGTACGAGCAGTACTTC.

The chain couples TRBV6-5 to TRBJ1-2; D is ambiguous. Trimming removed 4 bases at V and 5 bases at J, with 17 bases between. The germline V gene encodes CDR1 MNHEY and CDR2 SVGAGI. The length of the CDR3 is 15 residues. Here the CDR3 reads CASSSQVGGKYGYTF. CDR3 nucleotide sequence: TGTGCCAGCAGTTCCCAGGTGGGAGGGAAGTATGGCTACACCTTC.

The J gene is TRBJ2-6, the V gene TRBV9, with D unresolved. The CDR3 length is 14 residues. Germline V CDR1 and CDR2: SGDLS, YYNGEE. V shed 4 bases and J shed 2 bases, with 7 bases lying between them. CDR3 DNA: TGTGCCAGCAGCCCCCGTACTGGGGCCAACGTCCTGACTTTC. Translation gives CASSPRTGANVLTF.

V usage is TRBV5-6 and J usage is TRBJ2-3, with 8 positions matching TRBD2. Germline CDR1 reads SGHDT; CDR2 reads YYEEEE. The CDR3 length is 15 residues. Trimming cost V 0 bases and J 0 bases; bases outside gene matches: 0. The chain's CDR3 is CASSLGLASTDTQYF. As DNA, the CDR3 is TGTGCCAGCAGCTTGGGACTAGCGAGCACAGATACGCAGTATTTT.